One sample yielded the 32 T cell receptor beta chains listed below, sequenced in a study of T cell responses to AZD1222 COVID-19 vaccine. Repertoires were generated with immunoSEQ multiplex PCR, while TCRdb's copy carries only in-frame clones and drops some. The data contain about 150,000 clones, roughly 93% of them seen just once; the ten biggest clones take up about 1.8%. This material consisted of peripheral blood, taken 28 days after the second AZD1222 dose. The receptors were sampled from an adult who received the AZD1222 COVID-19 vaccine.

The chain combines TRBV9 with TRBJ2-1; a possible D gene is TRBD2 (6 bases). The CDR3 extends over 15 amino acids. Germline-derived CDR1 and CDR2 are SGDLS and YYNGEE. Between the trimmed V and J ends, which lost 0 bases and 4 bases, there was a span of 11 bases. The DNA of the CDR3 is TGTGCCAGCAGCGTAGATAGCGGATCATACAATGAGCAGTTCTTC. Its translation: CASSVDSGSYNEQFF.

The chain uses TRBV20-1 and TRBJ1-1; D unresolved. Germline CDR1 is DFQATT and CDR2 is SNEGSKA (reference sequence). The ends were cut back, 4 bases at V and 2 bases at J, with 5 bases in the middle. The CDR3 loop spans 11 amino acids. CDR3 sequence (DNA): TGCAGTGCTAATCGAAACACTGAAGCTTTCTTT. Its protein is CSANRNTEAFF.

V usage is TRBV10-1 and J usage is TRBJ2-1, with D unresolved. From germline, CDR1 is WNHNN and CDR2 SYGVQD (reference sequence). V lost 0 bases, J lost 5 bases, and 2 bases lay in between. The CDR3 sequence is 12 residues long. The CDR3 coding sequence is TGCGCCAGCAGTGAGTCGCACAATGAGCAGTTCTTC. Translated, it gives CASSESHNEQFF.

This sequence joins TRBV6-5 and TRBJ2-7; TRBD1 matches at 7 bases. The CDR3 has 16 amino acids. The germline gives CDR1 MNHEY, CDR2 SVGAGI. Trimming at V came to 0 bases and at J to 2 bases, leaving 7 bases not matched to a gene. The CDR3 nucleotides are TGTGCCAGCAGTTACTCGGTAGGGGGCCCTACCTACGAGCAGTACTTC. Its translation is CASSYSVGGPTYEQYF.

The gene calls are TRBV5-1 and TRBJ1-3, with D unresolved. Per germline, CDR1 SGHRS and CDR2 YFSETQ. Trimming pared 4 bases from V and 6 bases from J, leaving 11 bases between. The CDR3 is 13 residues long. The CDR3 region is CASSADLENTIYF. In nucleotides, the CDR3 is TGCGCCAGCAGCGCGGATCTAGAAAACACCATATATTTT.

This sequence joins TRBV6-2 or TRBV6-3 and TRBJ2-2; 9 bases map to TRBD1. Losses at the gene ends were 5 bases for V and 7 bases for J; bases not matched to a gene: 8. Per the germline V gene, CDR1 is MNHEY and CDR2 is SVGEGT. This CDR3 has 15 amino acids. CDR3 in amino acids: CASSPGTGRVGELFF. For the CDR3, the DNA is TGTGCCAGCAGTCCCGGGACAGGGCGCGTCGGGGAGCTGTTTTTT.

The CDR3 nucleotides read TGTGCCAGCAGGGGCAGAGTTAGCAATCAGCCCCAGCATTTT. Translated, it gives CASRGRVSNQPQHF. The chain uses TRBV6-5 and TRBJ1-5; D not certain. Germline V gene data show CDR1 as MNHEY and CDR2 as SVGAGI. Deletions cut 6 bases from V and 0 bases from J, with 9 bases between. This CDR3 spans 14 amino acids.

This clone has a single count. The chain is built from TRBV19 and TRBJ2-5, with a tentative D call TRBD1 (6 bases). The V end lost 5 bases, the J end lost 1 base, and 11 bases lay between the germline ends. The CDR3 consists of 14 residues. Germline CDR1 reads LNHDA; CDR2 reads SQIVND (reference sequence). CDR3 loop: CASSSQGIQETQYF. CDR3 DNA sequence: TGTGCCAGTAGTTCCCAGGGGATCCAAGAGACCCAGTACTTC.

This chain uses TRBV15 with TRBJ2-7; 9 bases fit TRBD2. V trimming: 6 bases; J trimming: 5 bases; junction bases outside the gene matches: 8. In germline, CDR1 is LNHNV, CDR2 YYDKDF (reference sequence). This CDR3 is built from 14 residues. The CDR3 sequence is CATSQSGRPHEQYF. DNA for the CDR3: TGTGCCACCAGTCAGAGCGGGAGGCCCCACGAGCAGTACTTC.

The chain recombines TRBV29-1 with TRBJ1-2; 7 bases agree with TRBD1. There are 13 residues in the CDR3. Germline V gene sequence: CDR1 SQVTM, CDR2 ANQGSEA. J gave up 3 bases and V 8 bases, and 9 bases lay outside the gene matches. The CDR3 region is CSSVTGDDYGYTF. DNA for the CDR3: TGCAGCTCGGTTACAGGGGATGACTATGGCTACACCTTC.

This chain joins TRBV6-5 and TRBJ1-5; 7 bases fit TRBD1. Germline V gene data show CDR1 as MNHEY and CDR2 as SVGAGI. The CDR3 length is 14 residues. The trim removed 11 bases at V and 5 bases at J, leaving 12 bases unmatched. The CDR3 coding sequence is TGTGCCGGCGAACAGGGGCAAGGTTATCAGCCCCAGCATTTT. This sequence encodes CAGEQGQGYQPQHF.

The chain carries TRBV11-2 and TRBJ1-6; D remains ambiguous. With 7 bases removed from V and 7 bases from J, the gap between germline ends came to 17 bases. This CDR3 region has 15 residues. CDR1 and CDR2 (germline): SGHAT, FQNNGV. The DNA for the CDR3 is TGTGCCAGCACCGAAGCTAGACACCAAAATTCACCCCTCCACTTT. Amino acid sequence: CASTEARHQNSPLHF.

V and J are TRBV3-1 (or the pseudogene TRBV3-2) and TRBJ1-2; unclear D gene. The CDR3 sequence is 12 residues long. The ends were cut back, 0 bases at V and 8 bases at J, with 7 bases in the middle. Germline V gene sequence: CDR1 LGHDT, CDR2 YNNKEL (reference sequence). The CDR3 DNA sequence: TGTGCCAGCAGCCAAGATCTTTTAGGCTACACCTTC. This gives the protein CASSQDLLGYTF.

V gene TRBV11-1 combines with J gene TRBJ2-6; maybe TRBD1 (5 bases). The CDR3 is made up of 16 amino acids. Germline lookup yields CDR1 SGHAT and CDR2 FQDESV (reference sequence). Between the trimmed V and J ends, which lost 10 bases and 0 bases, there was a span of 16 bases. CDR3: CATQISGNSGANVLTF. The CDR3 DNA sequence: TGTGCCACCCAAATATCAGGGAACTCTGGGGCCAACGTCCTGACTTTC.

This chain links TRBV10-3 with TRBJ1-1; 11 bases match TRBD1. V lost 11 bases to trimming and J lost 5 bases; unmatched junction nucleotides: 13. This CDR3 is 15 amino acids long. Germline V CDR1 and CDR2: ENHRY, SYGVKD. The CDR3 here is CAPSGTGTGGTEAFF. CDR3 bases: TGTGCCCCCAGCGGGACCGGGACAGGGGGTACTGAAGCTTTCTTT.

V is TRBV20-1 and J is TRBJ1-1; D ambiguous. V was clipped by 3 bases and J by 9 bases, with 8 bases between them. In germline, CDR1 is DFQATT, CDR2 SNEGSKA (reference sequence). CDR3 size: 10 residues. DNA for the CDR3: TGCAGTGCTAGGCGGGGTAAAGCTTTCTTT. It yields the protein CSARRGKAFF.

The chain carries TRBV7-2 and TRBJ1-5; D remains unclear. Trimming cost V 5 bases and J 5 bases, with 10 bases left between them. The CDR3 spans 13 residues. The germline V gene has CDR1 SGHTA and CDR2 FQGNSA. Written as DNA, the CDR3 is TGTGCCAGCAGCCGGGATTACTATCAGCCCCAGCATTTT. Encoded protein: CASSRDYYQPQHF.

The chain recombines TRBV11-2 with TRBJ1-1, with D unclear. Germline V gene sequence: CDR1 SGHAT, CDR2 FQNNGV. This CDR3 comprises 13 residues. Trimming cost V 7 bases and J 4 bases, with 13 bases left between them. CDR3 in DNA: TGTGCCAGCATTGGCAGGTCGGGCACTGAAGCTTTCTTT. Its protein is CASIGRSGTEAFF.

Here the CDR3 DNA reads TGTGCCAGCTCACCTGTTGGGACAGGGTCCTTCCACAATGAGCAGTTCTTC. It codes for CASSPVGTGSFHNEQFF. The rearrangement uses TRBV18 and TRBJ2-1, with 9 bases matching TRBD1. Germline V gene lookup returns CDR1 KGHSH and CDR2 LQKENI. The V segment lost 3 bases and the J segment 5 bases; nucleotides outside the gene matches: 11. The CDR3 is 17 amino acids.

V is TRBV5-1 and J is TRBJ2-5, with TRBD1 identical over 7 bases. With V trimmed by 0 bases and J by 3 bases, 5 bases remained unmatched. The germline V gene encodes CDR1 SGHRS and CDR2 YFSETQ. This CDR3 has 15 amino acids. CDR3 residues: CASSLGGQLKETQYF. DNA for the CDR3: TGCGCCAGCAGCTTGGGGGGACAGCTAAAAGAGACCCAGTACTTC.

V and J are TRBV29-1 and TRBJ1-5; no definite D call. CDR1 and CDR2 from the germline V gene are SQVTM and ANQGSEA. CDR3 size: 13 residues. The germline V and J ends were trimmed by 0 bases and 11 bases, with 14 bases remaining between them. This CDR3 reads CSVEESPGVAQHF. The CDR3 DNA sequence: TGCAGCGTTGAAGAATCCCCCGGAGTTGCCCAGCATTTT.

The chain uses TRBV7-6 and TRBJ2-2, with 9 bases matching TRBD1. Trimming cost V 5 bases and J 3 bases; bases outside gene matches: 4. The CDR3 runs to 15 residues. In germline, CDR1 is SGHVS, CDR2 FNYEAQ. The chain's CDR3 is CASSPRTGDTGELFF. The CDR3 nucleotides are TGTGCCAGCAGCCCCCGGACAGGGGACACCGGGGAGCTGTTTTTT.

The CDR3 region is CASSLGWDGYTF. The CDR3, as DNA: TGTGCCAGCAGCTTGGGTTGGGATGGCTACACCTTC. V gene TRBV5-4 combines with J gene TRBJ1-2; D is ambiguous. Per germline, CDR1 SGHNT and CDR2 YYREEE (reference sequence). V lost 0 bases, J lost 6 bases, and 6 bases lay in between. CDR3 length: 12 residues.

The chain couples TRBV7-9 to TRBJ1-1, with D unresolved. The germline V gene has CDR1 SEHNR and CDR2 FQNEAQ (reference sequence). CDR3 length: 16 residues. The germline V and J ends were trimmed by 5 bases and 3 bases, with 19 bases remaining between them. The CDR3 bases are TGTGCCAGCAGCCCCGGAGGGCGGATGAGGGACACTGAAGCTTTCTTT. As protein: CASSPGGRMRDTEAFF.

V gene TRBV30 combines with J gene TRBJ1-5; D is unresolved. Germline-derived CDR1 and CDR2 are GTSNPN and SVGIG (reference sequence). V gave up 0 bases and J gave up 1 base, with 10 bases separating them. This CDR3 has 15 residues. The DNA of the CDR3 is TGTGCCTGGAGTGTCGATGGTGGGAGCAATCAGCCCCAGCATTTT. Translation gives CAWSVDGGSNQPQHF.

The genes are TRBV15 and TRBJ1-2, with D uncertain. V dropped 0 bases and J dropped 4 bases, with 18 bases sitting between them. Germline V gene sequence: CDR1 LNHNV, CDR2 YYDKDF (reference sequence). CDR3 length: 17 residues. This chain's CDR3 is CATSRDLQDGLIYGYTF. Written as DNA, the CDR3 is TGTGCCACCAGCAGAGATTTGCAGGACGGCCTTATCTATGGCTACACCTTC. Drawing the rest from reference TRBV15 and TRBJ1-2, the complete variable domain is DAMVIQNPRYQVTQFGKPVTLSCSQTLNHNVMYWYQQKSSQAPKLLFHYYDKDFNNEADTPDNFQSRRPNTSFCFLDIRSPGLGDTAMYLCATSRDLQDGLIYGYTFGSGTRLTVV.

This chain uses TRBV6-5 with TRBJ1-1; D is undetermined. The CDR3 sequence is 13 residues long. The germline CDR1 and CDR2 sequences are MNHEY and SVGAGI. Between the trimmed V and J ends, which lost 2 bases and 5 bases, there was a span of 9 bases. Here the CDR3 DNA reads TGTGCCAGCAGTTACCGGGGAGGAACTGAAGCTTTCTTT. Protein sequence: CASSYRGGTEAFF.

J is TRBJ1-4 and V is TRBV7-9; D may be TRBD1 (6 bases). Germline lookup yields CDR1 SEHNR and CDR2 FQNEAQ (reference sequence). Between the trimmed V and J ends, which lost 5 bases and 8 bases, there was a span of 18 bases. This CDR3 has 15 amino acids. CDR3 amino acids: CASSTTGTLNEKLFF. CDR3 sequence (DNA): TGTGCCAGCAGCACCACCGGGACACTTAACGAAAAACTGTTTTTT.

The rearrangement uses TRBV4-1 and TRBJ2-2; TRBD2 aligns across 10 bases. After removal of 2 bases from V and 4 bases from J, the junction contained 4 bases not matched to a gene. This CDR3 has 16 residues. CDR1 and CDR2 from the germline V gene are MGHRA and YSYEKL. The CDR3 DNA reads TGCGCCAGCAGCCAACAGCGGGGGGGCCCCACCGGGGAGCTGTTTTTT. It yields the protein CASSQQRGGPTGELFF.

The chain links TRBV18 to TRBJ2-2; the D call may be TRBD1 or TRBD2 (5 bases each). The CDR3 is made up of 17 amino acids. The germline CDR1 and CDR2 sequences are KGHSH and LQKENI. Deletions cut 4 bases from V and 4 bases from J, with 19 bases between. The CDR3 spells CASSLNPGRLSTGELFF. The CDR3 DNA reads TGTGCCAGCTCACTTAATCCGGGACGGCTAAGCACCGGGGAGCTGTTTTTT.

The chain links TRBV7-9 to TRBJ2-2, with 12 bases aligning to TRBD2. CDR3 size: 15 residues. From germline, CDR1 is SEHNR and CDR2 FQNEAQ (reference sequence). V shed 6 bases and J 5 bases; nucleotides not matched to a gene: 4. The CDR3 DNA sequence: TGTGCCAGCAGTAGACTAGCGGGGGCGACCGGGGAGCTGTTTTTT. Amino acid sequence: CASSRLAGATGELFF. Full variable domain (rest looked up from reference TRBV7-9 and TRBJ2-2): DTGVSQNPRHKITKRGQNVTFRCDPISEHNRLYWYRQTLGQGPEFLTYFQNEAQLEKSRLLSDRFSAERPKGSFSTLEIQRTEQGDSAMYLCASSRLAGATGELFFGEGSRLTVL.

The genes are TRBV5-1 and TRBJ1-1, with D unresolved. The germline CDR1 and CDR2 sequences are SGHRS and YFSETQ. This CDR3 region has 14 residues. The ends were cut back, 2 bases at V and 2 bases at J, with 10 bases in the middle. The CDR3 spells CASSFRELNTEAFF. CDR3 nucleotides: TGCGCCAGCAGCTTTAGGGAGCTTAACACTGAAGCTTTCTTT.